This is a list of T cell receptor beta chains from one sample in a study of identical twins. TCRdb reanalysed the 5' RACE reads using MiXCR and keeps one entry per CDR3 protein. The sample carries over 600,000 distinct CDR3 sequences, 21% recorded once. These data were also filed under a second study, of T cells expressing NK-cell markers.

Material: PBMCs. Source of these receptors: a woman younger than 35 in good health. The conserved cysteine and the conserved F or W are not part of the CDR3 here.

v_gene	j_gene	CDR3aa
TRBV10-3	TRBJ2-7	AISSQGIRGHEQY
TRBV5-4	TRBJ2-7	ASSQAQSPYEQY
TRBV29-1	TRBJ2-7	STRGAGESYEQY
TRBV7-2	TRBJ1-1	ATSPTGANTEAF
TRBV20-1	TRBJ1-2	SARTTGKGDNYGYT
TRBV6-1	TRBJ2-7	ASASGVPYEQY
TRBV20-1	TRBJ1-2	SARVHYGYT
TRBV4-2	TRBJ2-5	ASSPTSGREETQY
TRBV5-1	TRBJ2-6	ASSITPGAGANVLT
TRBV20-1	TRBJ2-5	SAREVNQETQY
TRBV7-9	TRBJ2-1	ASRNLQGPYNEQF
TRBV7-2	TRBJ2-7	ASSQTGPQY
TRBV29-1	TRBJ2-7	SVEDTGGYEQY
TRBV20-1	TRBJ2-7	SATGTSGRSTYEQY
TRBV4-1	TRBJ1-2	ASSQDSAGLYGYT
TRBV20-1	TRBJ2-7	SATSDRNFFLMVEQY
TRBV6-1	TRBJ2-7	ASSDRGRTYEQY
TRBV5-5	TRBJ2-7	ASSRGAEYEQY
TRBV7-2	TRBJ2-3	ASSFAGGPGDTQY
TRBV5-1	TRBJ1-1	ASSRGGRRAF
TRBV3-1	TRBJ2-3	ASSPTSGLLIYTDTQY
TRBV7-2	TRBJ2-3	ASSLGFAGRGTDTQY
TRBV12-3/TRBV12-4	TRBJ2-1	ASSPTSGTRKGNEQF
TRBV18	TRBJ2-1	ASSPPSGYLGANEQF
TRBV18	TRBJ1-4	ASSPQRQGETTNEKLF
TRBV15	TRBJ2-7	ATSRAATYEQY
TRBV7-9	TRBJ2-7	ASSPSGGPYEQY
TRBV20-1	TRBJ2-7	SAYRDRGYEQY
TRBV7-8	TRBJ2-3	ASSQAVEDRWQY
TRBV6-5	TRBJ2-7	ASSYSVEHYEQY
TRBV12-3/TRBV12-4	TRBJ2-2	ASSLFALTGELF
TRBV24-1	TRBJ2-3	ATSDLYVGLHTQY
TRBV27	TRBJ2-2	ASSLMASGELF
TRBV20-1	TRBJ2-7	SVGDSNGYEQY
TRBV18	TRBJ1-1	ASSPQSGTAIEAF
TRBV5-5	TRBJ2-6	ASREQSSGANVLT
TRBV5-5	TRBJ2-3	ASSLGWTASTDTQY
TRBV5-1	TRBJ2-7	ASSLPGSAYEQY
TRBV7-2	TRBJ2-7	ASSLVAGLGWEQY
TRBV29-1	TRBJ1-2	SVVYLLGGYT
TRBV20-1	TRBJ1-2	SAREARTVYYGYT
TRBV7-2	TRBJ2-1	ASSLWDRDYNEQF
TRBV3-1	TRBJ1-1	ASSHTSGELNTEAF
TRBV18	TRBJ2-1	ASSSQGLARNEQF
TRBV12-3/TRBV12-4	TRBJ2-1	ASSLAIGTSYNEQF
TRBV7-9	TRBJ2-7	ASSTQRDGLSYEQY
TRBV3-1	TRBJ2-7	ASSQGGGAVYEQY
TRBV5-1	TRBJ2-2	ASSSSRTVYTGELF
TRBV29-1	TRBJ2-7	SVEAEGWEQY
TRBV20-1	TRBJ1-4	SARDIGEKLF
TRBV27	TRBJ2-5	ASSLASAGTQY
TRBV25-1	TRBJ2-2	ASSEGLTGELF
TRBV4-3	TRBJ2-1	ASSQDRRAPYNEQF
TRBV7-3	TRBJ2-6	ASRGNSGANVLT